This T cell receptor (beta chain) was identified in a study of cytomegalovirus exposure and HLA in healthy donors. Vbeta (60) and Jbeta (13) primers were used in the PCR. Assay: immunoSEQ multiplex PCR; the TCRdb copy retains only in-frame clones and omits some. The sample contains about 110,000 clones, approximately 70% of which appear only once. This clone was observed a handful of times. Its antigen is not identified. V shed 6 bases, J shed 2 bases, and the junction held 5 bases outside the gene matches. Per the germline V gene, CDR1 is MNHEY and CDR2 is SVGAGI. The CDR3 has 15 residues. Points from the study as a whole: TCR beta chains associated with HLA were, in a later analysis, more clonally expanded than equally common others.

Material for sequencing was PBMCs. This TCR derives from a boy aged 5-17 years in good health and CMV-seronegative. This rearrangement joins TRBV6-5 to TRBJ1-5; TRBD1 aligns across 9 bases. The CDR3 protein is CASRKDRGGNQPQHF. Written as DNA, the CDR3 is TGTGCCAGCAGAAAGGACAGGGGAGGCAATCAGCCCCAGCATTTT.